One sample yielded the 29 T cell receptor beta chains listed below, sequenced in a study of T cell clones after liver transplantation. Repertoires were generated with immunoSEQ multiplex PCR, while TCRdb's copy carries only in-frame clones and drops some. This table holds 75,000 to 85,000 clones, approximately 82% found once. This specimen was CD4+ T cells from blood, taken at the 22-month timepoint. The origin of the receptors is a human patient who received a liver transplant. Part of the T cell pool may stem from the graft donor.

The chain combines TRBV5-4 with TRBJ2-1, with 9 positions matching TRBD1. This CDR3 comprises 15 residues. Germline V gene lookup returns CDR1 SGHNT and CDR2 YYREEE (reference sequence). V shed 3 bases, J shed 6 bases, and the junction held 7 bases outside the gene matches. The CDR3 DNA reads TGTGCCAGCAGCTATGGGACAGGGAGAGGCAATGAGCAGTTCTTC. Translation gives CASSYGTGRGNEQFF.

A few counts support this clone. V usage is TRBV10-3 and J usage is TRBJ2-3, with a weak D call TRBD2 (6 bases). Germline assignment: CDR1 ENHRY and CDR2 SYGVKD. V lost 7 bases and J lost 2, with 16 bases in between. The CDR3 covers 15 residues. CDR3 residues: CAITPEGRATDTQYF. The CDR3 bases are TGTGCCATCACCCCGGAGGGCAGAGCCACAGATACGCAGTATTTT.

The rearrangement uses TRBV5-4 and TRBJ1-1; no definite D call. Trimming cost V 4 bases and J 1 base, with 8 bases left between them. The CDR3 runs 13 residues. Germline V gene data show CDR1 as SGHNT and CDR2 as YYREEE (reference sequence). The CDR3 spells CASSLDTNTEAFF. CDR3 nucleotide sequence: TGTGCCAGCAGCCTCGACACGAACACTGAAGCTTTCTTT.

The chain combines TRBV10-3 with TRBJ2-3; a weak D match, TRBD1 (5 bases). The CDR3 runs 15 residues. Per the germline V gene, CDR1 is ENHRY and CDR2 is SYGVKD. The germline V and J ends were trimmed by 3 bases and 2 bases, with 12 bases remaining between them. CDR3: CAISEGVEITDTQYF. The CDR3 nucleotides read TGTGCCATCAGTGAAGGGGTGGAGATCACAGATACGCAGTATTTT.

CDR3 loop: CASSGQSGADTQYF. The DNA for the CDR3 is TGTGCCAGCAGTGGCCAGTCAGGGGCAGATACGCAGTATTTT. The J gene is TRBJ2-3, the V gene TRBV6-1, with D maybe TRBD1 (6 bases). There are 14 residues in the CDR3. Germline CDR1 is MNHNS and CDR2 is SASEGT. Trimming took off 4 bases at V and 4 bases at J, with 12 bases between the two ends.

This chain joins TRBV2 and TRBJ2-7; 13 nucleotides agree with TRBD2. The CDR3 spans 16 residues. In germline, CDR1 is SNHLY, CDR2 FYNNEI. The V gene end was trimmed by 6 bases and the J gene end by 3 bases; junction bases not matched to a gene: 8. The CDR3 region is CASRAGTSGMGYEQYF. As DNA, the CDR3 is TGTGCCAGCAGGGCCGGGACTAGCGGGATGGGCTACGAGCAGTACTTC.

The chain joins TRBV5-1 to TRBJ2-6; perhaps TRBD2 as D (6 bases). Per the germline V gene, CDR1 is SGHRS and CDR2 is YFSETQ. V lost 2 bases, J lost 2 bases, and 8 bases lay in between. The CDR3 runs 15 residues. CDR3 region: CASSLGEAGANVLTF. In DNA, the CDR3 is TGCGCCAGCAGCTTAGGGGAGGCTGGGGCCAACGTCCTGACTTTC.

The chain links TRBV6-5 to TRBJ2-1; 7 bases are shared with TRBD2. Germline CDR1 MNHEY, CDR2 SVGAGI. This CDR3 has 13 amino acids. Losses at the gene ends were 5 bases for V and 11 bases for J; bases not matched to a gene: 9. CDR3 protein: CASSLRLALQQFF. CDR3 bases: TGTGCCAGCAGTCTCCGACTAGCCCTTCAGCAGTTCTTC.

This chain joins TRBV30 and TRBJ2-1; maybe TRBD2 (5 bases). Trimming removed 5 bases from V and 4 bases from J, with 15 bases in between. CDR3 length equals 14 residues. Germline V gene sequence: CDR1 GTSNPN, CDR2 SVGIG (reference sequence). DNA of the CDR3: TGTGCCTGGGGTCGGGGAGCGCAATACAATGAGCAGTTCTTC. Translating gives CAWGRGAQYNEQFF. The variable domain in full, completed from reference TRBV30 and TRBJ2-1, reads SQTIHQWPATLVQPVGSPLSLECTVEGTSNPNLYWYRQAAGRGLQLLFYSVGIGQISSEVPQNLSASRPQDRQFILSSKKLLLSDSGFYLCAWGRGAQYNEQFFGPGTRLTVL.

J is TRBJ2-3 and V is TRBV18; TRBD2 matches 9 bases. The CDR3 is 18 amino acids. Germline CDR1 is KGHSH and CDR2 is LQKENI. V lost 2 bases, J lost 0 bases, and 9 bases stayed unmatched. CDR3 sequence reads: CASSPGLAGIISTDTQYF. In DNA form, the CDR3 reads TGTGCCAGCTCACCAGGGCTAGCGGGAATCATAAGCACAGATACGCAGTATTTT.

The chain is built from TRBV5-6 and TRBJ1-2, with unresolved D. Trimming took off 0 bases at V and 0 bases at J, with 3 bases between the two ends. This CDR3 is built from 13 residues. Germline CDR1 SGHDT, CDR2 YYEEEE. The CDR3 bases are TGTGCCAGCAGCTTGGAATCTAACTATGGCTACACCTTC. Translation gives CASSLESNYGYTF.

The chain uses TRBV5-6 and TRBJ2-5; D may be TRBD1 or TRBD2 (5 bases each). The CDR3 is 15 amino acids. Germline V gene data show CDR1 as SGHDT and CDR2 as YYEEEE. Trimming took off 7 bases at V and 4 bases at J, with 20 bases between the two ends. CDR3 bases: TGTGCCAGCCTATCAAGGGGCCTAGCTCCAGAGACCCAGTACTTC. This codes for CASLSRGLAPETQYF. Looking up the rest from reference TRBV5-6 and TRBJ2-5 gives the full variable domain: DAGVTQSPTHLIKTRGQQVTLRCSPKSGHDTVSWYQQALGQGPQFIFQYYEEEERQRGNFPDRFSGHQFPNYSSELNVNALLLGDSALYLCASLSRGLAPETQYFGPGTRLLVL.

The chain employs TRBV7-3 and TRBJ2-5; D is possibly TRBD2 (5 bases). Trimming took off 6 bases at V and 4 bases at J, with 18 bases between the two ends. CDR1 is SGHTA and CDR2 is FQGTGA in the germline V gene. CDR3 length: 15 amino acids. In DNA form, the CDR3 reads TGTGCCAGCAGTAAAGGGAGAGGGCTAGGAGAGACCCAGTACTTC. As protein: CASSKGRGLGETQYF.

CDR3 amino acids: CASSQDISFSGNTIYF. The CDR3 DNA reads TGTGCCAGCAGCCAAGATATCAGCTTTTCTGGAAACACCATATATTTT. The gene calls are TRBV4-2 and TRBJ1-3, with D hard to call. Germline CDR1 and CDR2: LGHNA and YNFKEQ. This CDR3 contains 16 residues. Trimming left V 0 bases short and J 1 base short, with 10 bases between.

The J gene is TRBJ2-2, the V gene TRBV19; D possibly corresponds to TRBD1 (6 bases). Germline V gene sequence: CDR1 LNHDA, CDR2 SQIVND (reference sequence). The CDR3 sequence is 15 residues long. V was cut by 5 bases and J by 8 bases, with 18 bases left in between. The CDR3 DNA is TGTGCCAGTAGTCCCCCCTTAAACAGGGTGGGGGAGCTGTTTTTT. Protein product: CASSPPLNRVGELFF.

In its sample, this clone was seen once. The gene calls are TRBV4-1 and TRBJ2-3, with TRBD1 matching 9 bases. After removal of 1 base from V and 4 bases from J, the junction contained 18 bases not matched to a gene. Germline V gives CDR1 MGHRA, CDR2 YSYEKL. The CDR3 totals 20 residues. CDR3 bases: TGCGCCAGCAGCCAAGTGACCGGGACAGGGACTGACCCGGCCCCAGATACGCAGTATTTT. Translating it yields CASSQVTGTGTDPAPDTQYF.

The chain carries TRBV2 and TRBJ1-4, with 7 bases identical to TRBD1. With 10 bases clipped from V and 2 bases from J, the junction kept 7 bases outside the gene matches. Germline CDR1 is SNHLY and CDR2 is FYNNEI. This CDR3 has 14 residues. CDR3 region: CATYKQGTNEKLFF. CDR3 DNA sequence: TGTGCCACCTATAAACAGGGGACTAATGAAAAACTGTTTTTT.

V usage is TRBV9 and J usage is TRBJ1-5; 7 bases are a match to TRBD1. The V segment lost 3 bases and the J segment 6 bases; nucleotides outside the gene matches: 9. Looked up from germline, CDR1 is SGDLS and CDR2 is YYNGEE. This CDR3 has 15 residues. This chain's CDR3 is CASSATGVGGQPQHF. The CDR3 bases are TGTGCCAGCAGCGCCACAGGGGTAGGAGGTCAGCCCCAGCATTTT. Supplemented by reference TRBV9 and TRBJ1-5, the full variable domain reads DSGVTQTPKHLITATGQRVTLRCSPRSGDLSVYWYQQSLDQGLQFLIQYYNGEERAKGNILERFSAQQFPDLHSELNLSSLELGDSALYFCASSATGVGGQPQHFGDGTRLSIL.

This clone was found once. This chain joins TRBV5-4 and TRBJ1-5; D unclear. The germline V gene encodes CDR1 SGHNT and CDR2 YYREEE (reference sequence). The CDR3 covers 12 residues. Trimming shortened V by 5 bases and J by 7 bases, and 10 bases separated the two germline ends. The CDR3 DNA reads TGTGCCAGCAGTTTCCCTGGCCAGCCCCAGCATTTT. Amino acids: CASSFPGQPQHF.

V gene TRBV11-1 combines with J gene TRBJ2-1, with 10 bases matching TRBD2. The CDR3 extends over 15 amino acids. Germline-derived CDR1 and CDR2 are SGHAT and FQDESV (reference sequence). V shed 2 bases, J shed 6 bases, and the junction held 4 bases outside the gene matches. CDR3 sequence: CASSLQAGGLNEQFF. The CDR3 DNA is TGTGCCAGCAGCTTACAAGCGGGGGGGCTCAATGAGCAGTTCTTC. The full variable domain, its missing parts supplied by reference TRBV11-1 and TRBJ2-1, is EAEVAQSPRYKITEKSQAVAFWCDPISGHATLYWYRQILGQGPELLVQFQDESVVDDSQLPKDRFSAERLKGVDSTLKIQPAELGDSAMYLCASSLQAGGLNEQFFGPGTRLTVL.

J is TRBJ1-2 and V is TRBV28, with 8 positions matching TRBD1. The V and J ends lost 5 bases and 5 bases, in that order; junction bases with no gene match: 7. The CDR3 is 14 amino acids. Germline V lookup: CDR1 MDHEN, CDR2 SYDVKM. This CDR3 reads CASSNYRGGYGYTF. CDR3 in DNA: TGTGCCAGCAGTAATTACAGGGGGGGGTATGGCTACACCTTC.

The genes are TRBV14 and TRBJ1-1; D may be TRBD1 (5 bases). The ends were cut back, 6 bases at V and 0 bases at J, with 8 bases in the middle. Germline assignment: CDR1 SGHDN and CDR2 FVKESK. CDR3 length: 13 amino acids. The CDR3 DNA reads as TGTGCCAGCAGTCTACAGGTGAACACTGAAGCTTTCTTT. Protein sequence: CASSLQVNTEAFF.

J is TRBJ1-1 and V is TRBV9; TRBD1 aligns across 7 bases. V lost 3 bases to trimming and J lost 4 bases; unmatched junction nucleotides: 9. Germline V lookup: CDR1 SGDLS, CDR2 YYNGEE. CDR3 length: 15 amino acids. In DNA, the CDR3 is TGTGCCAGCAGCGCGAGTGGACAGGTCGGCACTGAAGCTTTCTTT. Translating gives CASSASGQVGTEAFF.

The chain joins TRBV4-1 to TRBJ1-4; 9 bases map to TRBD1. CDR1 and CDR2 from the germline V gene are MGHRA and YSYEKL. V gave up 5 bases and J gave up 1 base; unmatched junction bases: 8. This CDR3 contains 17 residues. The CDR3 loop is CASSSRTGVETNEKLFF. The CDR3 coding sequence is TGCGCCAGCAGCTCCAGGACAGGGGTCGAAACTAATGAAAAACTGTTTTTT.

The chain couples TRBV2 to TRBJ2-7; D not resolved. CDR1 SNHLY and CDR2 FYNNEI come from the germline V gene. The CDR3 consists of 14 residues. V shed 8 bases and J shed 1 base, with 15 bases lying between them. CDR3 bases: TGTGCCAGCGAGAGAAAGGGTCAATCCTACGAGCAGTACTTC. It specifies CASERKGQSYEQYF.

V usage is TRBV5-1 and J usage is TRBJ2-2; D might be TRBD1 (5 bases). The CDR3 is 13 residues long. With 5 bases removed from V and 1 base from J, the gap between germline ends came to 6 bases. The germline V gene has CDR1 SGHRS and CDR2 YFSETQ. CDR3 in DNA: TGCGCCAGCAGAGGGGAGAACACCGGGGAGCTGTTTTTT. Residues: CASRGENTGELFF.

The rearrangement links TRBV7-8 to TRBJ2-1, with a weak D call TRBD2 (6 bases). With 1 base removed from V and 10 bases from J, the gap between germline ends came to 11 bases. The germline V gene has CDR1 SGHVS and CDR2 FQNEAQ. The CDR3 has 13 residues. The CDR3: CASSLVVGREQFF. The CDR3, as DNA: TGTGCCAGCAGCTTAGTAGTTGGGAGGGAGCAGTTCTTC.

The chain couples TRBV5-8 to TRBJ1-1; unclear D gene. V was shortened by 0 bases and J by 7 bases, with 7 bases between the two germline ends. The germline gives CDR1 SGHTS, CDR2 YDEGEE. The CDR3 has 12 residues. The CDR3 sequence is CASSLVALEAFF. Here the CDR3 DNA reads TGTGCCAGCAGCTTGGTCGCCCTTGAAGCTTTCTTT.

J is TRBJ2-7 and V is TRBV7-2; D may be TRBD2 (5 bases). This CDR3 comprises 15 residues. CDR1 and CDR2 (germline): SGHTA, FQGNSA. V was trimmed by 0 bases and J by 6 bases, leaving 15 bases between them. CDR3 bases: TGTGCCAGCAGCTTAGCGTTGGGCGGGCGTACCGAGCAGTACTTC. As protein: CASSLALGGRTEQYF.